The 2 T cell receptor beta chains below come from one sample, sequenced in a study of Ad26.COV2.S vaccination and SARS-CoV-2 variants. Measured with immunoSEQ multiplex PCR; TCRdb has only the in-frame clones, and not every one. Here the sample spans under 400,000 clones, roughly 84% being singletons. Sample treatment: approximately 18 received Ad26.COV2.S at low or high dose, single or two shots; a few received placebo; per-sample allocation not given. The study sampled participants on day 63 after the first vaccine or placebo injection. Sequenced material: peripheral blood, taken in a trial of Ad26.COV2.S vaccine versus placebo. The receptors originated from a person aged 18-60 years who received the Ad26.COV2.S COVID-19 vaccine or a placebo.

The rearrangement links TRBV18 to TRBJ2-7; 8 bases map to TRBD1. Germline-derived CDR1 and CDR2 are KGHSH and LQKENI. The ends lost 6 bases at V and 3 bases at J; junction bases unmatched: 7. The CDR3 has 14 amino acids. CDR3 amino acids: CASSLQGANYEQYF. The CDR3 DNA sequence: TGTGCCAGCTCCCTCCAGGGGGCGAACTACGAGCAGTACTTC.

This clone was counted once. The rearrangement joins TRBV5-4 to TRBJ2-1, with TRBD1 as a possible D gene (6 bases). Germline-derived CDR1 and CDR2 are SGHNT and YYREEE (reference sequence). Trimming took 4 bases from V and 7 from J, leaving 15 bases between them. CDR3 length: 14 residues. The CDR3 is CASSIRQASNEQFF. The CDR3 nucleotides read TGTGCCAGCAGCATCCGACAGGCTTCGAATGAGCAGTTCTTC.